This TCR beta chain was found in a study of T cells in women clearing cervical HPV infection. For the study at large: Controls gave blood once infection was undetectable; cases at lesion identification. Notes on the study in general: Cases carried less TRBV6-7 than controls: about 0.1% versus 0.15%. Unknown T-cell numbers per sample may underlie the richness differences. CIN3+ cases had significantly higher TCR repertoire richness than controls, but evenness did not differ.

Concerning this clone itself: Its target is not known. The read is 3 residues too short to cover the CDR3 end, so that end is filled in from the germline J gene.

There are 14 residues in the CDR3. Per the germline V gene, CDR1 is SEHNR and CDR2 is FQNEAQ (reference sequence). V gave up 0 bases and J gave up 6 bases, with 11 bases separating them. TCRdb's table, derived via immunoSEQ multiplex PCR, lists solely in-frame clones and lacks some. This repertoire comprises under 45,000 clones; its ten largest clones make up approximately 6.6%. The source is a woman between 18 and 70 years old with a cervical HPV16 infection that either progressed to CIN3+ or cleared (not recorded which). The sequencing sample was made of blood buffy coat. The chain recombines TRBV7-9 with TRBJ1-2, with a weak D call TRBD1 (6 bases). The covered CDR3 bases are TGTGCCAGCAGCTTAGCCAACAGGGAGGATGGC. Protein: CASSLANREDG. The whole CDR3 protein reads CASSLANREDGYTF.